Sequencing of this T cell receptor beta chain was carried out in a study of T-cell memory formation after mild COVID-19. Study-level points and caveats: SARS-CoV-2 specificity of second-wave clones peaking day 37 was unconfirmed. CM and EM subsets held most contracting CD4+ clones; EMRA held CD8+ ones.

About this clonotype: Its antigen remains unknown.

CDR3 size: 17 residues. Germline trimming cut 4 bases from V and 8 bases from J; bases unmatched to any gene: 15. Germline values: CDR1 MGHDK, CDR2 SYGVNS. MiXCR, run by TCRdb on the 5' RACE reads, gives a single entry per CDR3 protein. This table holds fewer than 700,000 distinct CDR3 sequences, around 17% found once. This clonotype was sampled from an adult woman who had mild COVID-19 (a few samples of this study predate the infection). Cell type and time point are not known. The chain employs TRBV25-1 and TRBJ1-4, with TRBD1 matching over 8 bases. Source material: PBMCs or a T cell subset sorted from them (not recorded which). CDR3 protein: CASSGPGLRQGNEKLFF. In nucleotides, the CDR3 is TGTGCCAGCAGTGGTCCAGGTCTTCGACAGGGGAACGAAAAACTGTTTTTT.